This entry is about one T cell receptor (beta chain). TCRdb's copy holds only in-frame clones and misses some; the assay was immunoSEQ multiplex PCR. The sample has under 95,000 clones, under 95% seen once. These data come from a study of OX40 agonist ivuxolimab in advanced cancers. The V and J ends lost 2 bases and 5 bases, in that order; junction bases with no gene match: 5. The CDR3 spans 14 residues. Per the germline V gene, CDR1 is MNHEY and CDR2 is SMNVEV (reference sequence). The receptor comes from an adult with an advanced solid tumor such as melanoma, head and neck, liver or kidney cancer. The sequencing here drew on CD4+ or CD8+ T cells sorted from blood, taken in a trial of the OX40 agonist ivuxolimab. V gene TRBV27 combines with J gene TRBJ1-1; 7 positions agree with TRBD1. The CDR3 sequence is CASSLGVRGTEAFF. In nucleotides, the CDR3 is TGTGCCAGCAGTTTAGGGGTCAGGGGGACTGAAGCTTTCTTT.